One and the same sample provided the 2 T cell receptor beta chains below, sequenced in a study of blood T cell repertoires in COVID-19. The repertoire was sequenced with immunoSEQ multiplex PCR; TCRdb's copy has only in-frame clones and lacks some. The sample includes tens of thousands of clones, more than 80% of them seen just once. The sequenced sample was peripheral blood. These receptors were obtained from a human donor in a cohort sampled during active COVID-19.

This clone was picked up a small number of times. The chain is built from TRBV27 and TRBJ1-4; weak D call: TRBD1 (6 bases). CDR1 MNHEY and CDR2 SMNVEV come from the germline V gene (reference sequence). This CDR3 comprises 12 residues. V gave up 8 bases and J gave up 10 bases, with 14 bases separating them. In DNA, the CDR3 is TGTGCCAGCGCCCGGGACAAGGGAAAACTGTTTTTT. Encoded protein: CASARDKGKLFF.

The rearrangement joins TRBV19 to TRBJ2-7; D may be TRBD2 (6 bases). Trimming cost V 4 bases and J 6 bases, with 16 bases left between them. Germline V CDR1 and CDR2: LNHDA, SQIVND (reference sequence). CDR3 length: 14 amino acids. CDR3 protein: CASSSGGTPTEQYF. The CDR3 nucleotides are TGTGCCAGTAGTAGTGGCGGGACCCCCACCGAGCAGTACTTC.